The rows below give T cell receptor beta chains drawn from one sample of a study of cytomegalovirus exposure and HLA in healthy donors. The table came from immunoSEQ multiplex PCR; TCRdb's copy has only in-frame clones and leaves some out. The data show 200,000 or so clones, around 86% seen once. Input material: PBMCs. The receptors shown here come from a woman between 40 and 55 years old in good health and CMV-seronegative. The CDR3 runs from the conserved cysteine through the conserved F or W. D genes are given only for firm matches. Clone size, where shown, is once, few, many, or a class for clones that have expanded.

D gene,V gene,J gene,clone size,CDR3 DNA,CDR3 protein
-,TRBV14,TRBJ1-4,-,TGTGCCAGCAGCCAAGACCTCGGACAGTTTAATGAAAAACTGTTTTTT,CASSQDLGQFNEKLFF
TRBD2,TRBV5-1,TRBJ2-3,-,TGCGCCAGCAGCTTGAGGCCGGGACTAGCGACAGATACGCAGTATTTT,CASSLRPGLATDTQYF
-,TRBV5-6,TRBJ1-4,-,TGTGCCAGCAGTGGCTCAGCAACTAATGAAAAACTGTTTTTT,CASSGSATNEKLFF
-,TRBV6-1,TRBJ2-6,-,TGTGCCAGCAGCCGTACTAGCACTGGGGCCAACGTCCTGACTTTC,CASSRTSTGANVLTF
TRBD2,TRBV6-1,TRBJ2-7,-,TGTGCCAGCAAAAAAGCCGGGACTATATACGAGCAGTACTTC,CASKKAGTIYEQYF
-,TRBV7-3,TRBJ2-1,few,TGTGCCAGCAGCAAAAGTCCCCCGAACTCGTACAATGAGCAGTTCTTC,CASSKSPPNSYNEQFF
TRBD1,TRBV28,TRBJ2-7,-,TGTGCCAGCAGACGGACAGGGAGCTCCTACGAGCAGTACTTC,CASRRTGSSYEQYF
TRBD2,TRBV5-1,TRBJ2-3,-,TGCGCCAGCAGCCCTGGACTAGCGGGAGGGATAGATACGCAGTATTTT,CASSPGLAGGIDTQYF
TRBD1,TRBV6-6,TRBJ2-7,few,TGTGCCAGCAGTCCCGGGACAGGGGCTCCCTCCTACGAGCAGTACTTC,CASSPGTGAPSYEQYF
TRBD1,TRBV25-1,TRBJ2-7,-,TGTGCCAGCAGTGCGGCCGGGACAGGATCCTACGAGCAGTACTTC,CASSAAGTGSYEQYF
TRBD2,TRBV27,TRBJ2-1,-,TGTGCCAGCAGTTTACAACTAGCGGACAATGAGCAGTTCTTC,CASSLQLADNEQFF
-,TRBV5-1,TRBJ2-1,-,TGCGCCAGCAGCTTGCAACCCTTCAGCTCCTACAATGAGCAGTTCTTC,CASSLQPFSSYNEQFF
-,TRBV10-1,TRBJ2-2,-,TGCGCCAGCAGTGAGCAGGGCGGCCCTAGGTTTTTT,CASSEQGGPRFF
TRBD1,TRBV5-1,TRBJ1-1,-,TGCGCCAGCAGCCTCTACAGGGGTGCTATGAACACTGAAGCTTTCTTT,CASSLYRGAMNTEAFF
-,TRBV7-9,TRBJ2-5,-,TGTGCCAGCAGTTACCCGGGGGGCACCAAAGAGACCCAGTACTTC,CASSYPGGTKETQYF
-,TRBV5-1,TRBJ1-1,-,TGCGCCAGCAGCCCCGGGACACATCGCGATAAGGGAGCTTTCTTT,CASSPGTHRDKGAFF
TRBD1,TRBV5-1,TRBJ2-2,-,TGCGCCAGCCGGACAGGGGATGAGACCGGGGAGCTGTTTTTT,CASRTGDETGELFF
TRBD1,TRBV5-1,TRBJ1-4,few,TGCGCCAGCAGCTCCCGGACAGGTACTAATGAAAAACTGTTTTTT,CASSSRTGTNEKLFF
TRBD2,TRBV5-1,TRBJ2-7,-,TGCGCCAGCAGCTTGGCCGGACTAGTGTACGAGCAGTACTTC,CASSLAGLVYEQYF
TRBD1,TRBV5-4,TRBJ2-1,-,TGTGCCAGCAGCTTAAGTCAGGGGGCGTACAATGAGCAGTTCTTC,CASSLSQGAYNEQFF
TRBD1,TRBV19,TRBJ2-5,-,TGTGCCAGTAGTATTTCCGGGACAGCAGGGACCCAGTACTTC,CASSISGTAGTQYF
-,TRBV5-1,TRBJ2-1,-,TGCGCCAGCAGCTTGGGCCCAGCGAACAATGAGCAGTTCTTC,CASSLGPANNEQFF
-,TRBV7-9,TRBJ1-4,-,TGTGCCAGCAACTTGGGGCTTGCAACTAATGAAAAACTGTTTTTT,CASNLGLATNEKLFF
TRBD1,TRBV27,TRBJ2-1,once,TGTGCCAGCAGTTTCCTTGGACAGGGGGGAAATGAGCAGTTCTTC,CASSFLGQGGNEQFF
-,TRBV5-4,TRBJ2-5,few,TGTGCCAGCTACCCGCAGAGGGAGACCCAGTACTTC,CASYPQRETQYF
TRBD1,TRBV5-1,TRBJ2-1,few,TGCGCCAGCAGCTTTCTAAACCCCGGGACAGGGGGCCATGAGCAGTTCTTC,CASSFLNPGTGGHEQFF
-,TRBV5-1,TRBJ2-2,-,TGCGCCAGCAGCCCCGTGGGGGCCGGAGGCGGGGAGCTGTTTTTT,CASSPVGAGGGELFF
TRBD1,TRBV5-1,TRBJ2-7,-,TGCGCCAGCAGCTTGGTTCCCGGGGCAGGGGGCTACGAGCAGTACTTC,CASSLVPGAGGYEQYF
-,TRBV28,TRBJ1-5,-,TGTGCCAGCAGTTCGAACAGGGATCAGCCCCAGCATTTT,CASSSNRDQPQHF
TRBD2,TRBV27,TRBJ2-1,once,TGTGCCAGCAGTTTAGGACTAGCGCCATACAATGAGCAGTTCTTC,CASSLGLAPYNEQFF
TRBD1,TRBV5-8,TRBJ2-1,few,TGTGCCAGCAGCTGGGGGACAGGGGGCAGTGAGCAGTTCTTC,CASSWGTGGSEQFF
-,TRBV23-1,TRBJ1-1,-,TGCGCCAGCAGTCCTAGCCGGAGGGAAACACCTCTTGAAGCTTTCTTT,CASSPSRRETPLEAFF
-,TRBV5-6,TRBJ1-2,-,TGTGCCAGCAGCCGGGGGGCCAATACAGGGTCGAATGGCTACACCTTC,CASSRGANTGSNGYTF
TRBD2,TRBV7-7,TRBJ2-5,once,TGTGCCAGCAGCTTGGGTGGACTAGCGGGAGTCGGTGGAGAGACCCAGTACTTC,CASSLGGLAGVGGETQYF
TRBD1,TRBV9,TRBJ2-7,-,TGTGCCAGCAGCGTCCGGGACAGGGACTACGAGCAGTACTTC,CASSVRDRDYEQYF
-,TRBV2,TRBJ2-1,-,TGTGCCAGCAGTGAAATGACTATCGGGCAGTTCTTC,CASSEMTIGQFF
-,TRBV7-2,TRBJ1-1,-,TGTGCCAGCAGCTTAATTCGGAACACTGAAGCTTTCTTT,CASSLIRNTEAFF
TRBD1,TRBV28,TRBJ1-5,-,TGTGCCAGCAGGGGACACGGGACAGGGAAAGGGACCCAGCATTTT,CASRGHGTGKGTQHF